This T cell receptor (beta chain) was sequenced for a study of T-cell reconstitution after alpha-beta-depleted transplantation in children. This clonotype turned up a few times. This CDR3 has 14 amino acids. The germline V gene has CDR1 SQVTM and CDR2 ANQGSEA. Germline trimming cut 4 bases from V and 6 bases from J; bases unmatched to any gene: 11. Unique molecular identifiers featured in how the TCRbeta library was prepared. TCRdb re-called the PCR reads with MiXCR, one entry per CDR3 protein. The sample has 440,000 or so distinct CDR3 sequences, under 13% seen once; the top ten hold about 5%. This chain links TRBV29-1 with TRBJ1-1; 7 nucleotides agree with TRBD1. The sequence came from a human donor who donated a stem cell graft to a child with acute myeloid leukemia. Sequenced here: PBMCs from the stem cell graft donor, sampled from the stem cell graft. Here the CDR3 reads CSVGQGGVFSEAFF. The CDR3 DNA is TGCAGCGTTGGCCAGGGGGGGGTATTTTCTGAAGCTTTCTTT.